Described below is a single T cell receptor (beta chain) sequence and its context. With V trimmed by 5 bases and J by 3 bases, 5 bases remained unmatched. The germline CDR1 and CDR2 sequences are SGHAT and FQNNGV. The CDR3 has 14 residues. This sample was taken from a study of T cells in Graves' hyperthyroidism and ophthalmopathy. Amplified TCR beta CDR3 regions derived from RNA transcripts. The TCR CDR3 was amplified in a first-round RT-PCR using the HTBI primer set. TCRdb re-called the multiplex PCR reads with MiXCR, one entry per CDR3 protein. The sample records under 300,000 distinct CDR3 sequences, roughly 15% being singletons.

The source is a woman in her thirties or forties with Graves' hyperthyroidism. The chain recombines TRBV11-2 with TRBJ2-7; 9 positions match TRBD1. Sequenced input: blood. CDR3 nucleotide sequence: TGTGCCAGCAGCCAGACAGGGGGTAACTACGAGCAGTACTTC. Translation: CASSQTGGNYEQYF.